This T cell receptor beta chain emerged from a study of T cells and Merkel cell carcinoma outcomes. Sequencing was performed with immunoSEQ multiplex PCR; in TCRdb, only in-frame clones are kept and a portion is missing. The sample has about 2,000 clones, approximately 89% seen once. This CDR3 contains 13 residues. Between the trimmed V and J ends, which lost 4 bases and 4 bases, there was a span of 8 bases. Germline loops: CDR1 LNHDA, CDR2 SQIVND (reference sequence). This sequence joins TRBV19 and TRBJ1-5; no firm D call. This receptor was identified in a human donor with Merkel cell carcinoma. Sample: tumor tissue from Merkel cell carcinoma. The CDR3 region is CASSTTKNQPQHF. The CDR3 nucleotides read TGTGCCAGTAGTACCACAAAAAATCAGCCCCAGCATTTT.